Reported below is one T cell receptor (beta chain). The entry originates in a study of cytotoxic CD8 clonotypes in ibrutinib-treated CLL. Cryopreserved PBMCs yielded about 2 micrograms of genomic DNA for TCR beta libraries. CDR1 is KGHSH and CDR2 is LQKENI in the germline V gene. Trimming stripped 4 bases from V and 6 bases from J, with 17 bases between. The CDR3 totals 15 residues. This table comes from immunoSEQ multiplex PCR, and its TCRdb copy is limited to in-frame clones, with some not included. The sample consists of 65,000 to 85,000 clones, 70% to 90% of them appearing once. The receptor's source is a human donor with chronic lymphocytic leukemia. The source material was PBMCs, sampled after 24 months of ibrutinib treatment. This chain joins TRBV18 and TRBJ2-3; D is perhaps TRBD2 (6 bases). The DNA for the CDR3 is TGTGCCAGCTCACTCCCGGGACTCCCTTCCGATACGCAGTATTTT. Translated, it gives CASSLPGLPSDTQYF.